This TCR beta chain was sequenced during a study of cytomegalovirus exposure and HLA in healthy donors. This CDR3 is built from 18 residues. The germline CDR1 and CDR2 sequences are SGDLS and YYNGEE. Trimming left V 4 bases short and J 0 bases short, with 22 bases between. Both 60 Vbeta primers and 13 Jbeta primers went into the PCR. Measured with immunoSEQ multiplex PCR; TCRdb has only the in-frame clones, and not every one. The data contain 200,000 or so clones, roughly 87% of them singletons. The TCR was taken from a girl under three years old in good health and CMV-seronegative. Sequencing was performed on PBMCs. V is TRBV9 and J is TRBJ1-1, with a possible D match to TRBD1 (5 bases). The CDR3 sequence is CASSTTAGGVEVNTEAFF. The CDR3 DNA reads as TGTGCCAGCAGCACAACGGCGGGGGGAGTAGAAGTGAACACTGAAGCTTTCTTT.